This T cell receptor (beta chain) was recorded in a study of T-cell memory formation after mild COVID-19. Study information: The two donors had largely donor-specific TCR clusters. Study-level results: Clones that contracted from day 15 to 85 had balanced CD4/CD8; later expanders were CD4+ biased.

Constant-segment primers were used for 5'RACE, and the resulting TCR alpha and TCR beta cDNA libraries carried sample barcodes and UMIs. TCRdb reprocessed the 5' RACE reads via MiXCR and lists one record per CDR3 protein. Of 450,000 to 650,000 distinct CDR3 sequences listed, about 20% are singletons. Germline values: CDR1 MNHEY, CDR2 SMNVEV (reference sequence). There are 15 residues in the CDR3. J gave up 2 bases and V 8 bases, and 12 bases lay outside the gene matches. In the case of this clonotype: Its antigen is unknown.

The chain combines TRBV27 with TRBJ2-7; the match to TRBD1 covers 7 bases. Sample: PBMCs or a T cell subset sorted from them (not recorded which). This receptor was identified in an adult woman who had mild COVID-19 (a few samples of this study predate the infection). Cell type and time point are not known. CDR3 nucleotides: TGTGCCAGCGCAACCTGGAGGACAGGAGCCTACGAGCAGTACTTC. Encoded protein: CASATWRTGAYEQYF.